These 4 T cell receptor beta chains were all obtained from the same sample, sequenced in a study of T cell responses to AZD1222 COVID-19 vaccine. Sequencing was performed with immunoSEQ multiplex PCR; in TCRdb, only in-frame clones are kept and a portion is missing. The table includes 90,000 to 110,000 clones, around 87% detected once. The material sequenced was peripheral blood, taken 28 days after the second AZD1222 dose. The receptor source for this set is an adult who received the AZD1222 COVID-19 vaccine.

The chain employs TRBV7-6 and TRBJ2-7; D possibly corresponds to TRBD2 (5 bases). There are 13 residues in the CDR3. V shed 2 bases and J shed 6 bases, with 11 bases lying between them. CDR1 is SGHVS, CDR2 FNYEAQ, per germline. The CDR3 nucleotides read TGTGCCAGCAGCTTATTGGCAGAGGGCGAGCAGTACTTC. Its translation is CASSLLAEGEQYF.

The chain recombines TRBV3-1 (or the pseudogene TRBV3-2) with TRBJ2-7; D is undetermined. This CDR3 contains 14 residues. Deletions cut 1 base from V and 0 bases from J, with 7 bases between. Germline assignment: CDR1 LGHDT and CDR2 YNNKEL (reference sequence). The CDR3 DNA reads TGTGCCAGCAGCCAAGGTCAGAGCTCCTACGAGCAGTACTTC. Amino acids: CASSQGQSSYEQYF.

This CDR3 reads CASSWDSGADTQYF. The CDR3 nucleotides are TGTGCCAGCAGCTGGGATAGCGGCGCAGATACGCAGTATTTT. This chain uses TRBV5-4 with TRBJ2-3; D might be TRBD2 (6 bases). Germline V lookup: CDR1 SGHNT, CDR2 YYREEE (reference sequence). This CDR3 contains 14 residues. Trimming stripped 3 bases from V and 4 bases from J, with 12 bases between. Full variable domain (outside the CDR3, taken from reference TRBV5-4 and TRBJ2-3): ETGVTQSPTHLIKTRGQQVTLRCSSQSGHNTVSWYQQALGQGPQFIFQYYREEENGRGNFPPRFSGLQFPNYSSELNVNALELDDSALYLCASSWDSGADTQYFGPGTRLTVL.

J is TRBJ1-1 and V is TRBV4-3; unclear D gene. CDR3 length: 13 residues. The germline V gene encodes CDR1 LGHNA and CDR2 YSLEER. Trimming removed 2 bases from V and 5 bases from J, with 9 bases in between. The CDR3 is CASSQFDGTEAFF. For the CDR3, the DNA is TGCGCCAGCAGCCAATTTGACGGAACTGAAGCTTTCTTT.